The next 25 T cell receptor beta chains were all read from a single sample in a study of PD-1 blockade in classical Hodgkin lymphoma (dated by TCRdb to about 2020). The library was generated by the immunoSEQ multiplex PCR assay. Here the immuneACCESS table is served through TCRdb, limited to in-frame sequences with V and J called. Missing clones are a known gap in these copies; in checked studies unresolved V genes cover under half, and the rest lacks a known reason. The sample table records 70,000 or so clones; under 95% of these occur just once. 6.5% to 8% of the sample goes to the ten largest clones. The time point label of this sample denotes: cycle 1 day 1 (C1D1), immediately before nivolumab initiation. Relapse after autologous stem cell transplantation had occurred in all trial patients, and cohorts A, B and C were distinguished by prior brentuximab vedotin exposure. The sample consisted of peripheral blood mononuclear cells (PBMCs), taken at baseline. Receptor source: a human donor with classical Hodgkin lymphoma.

CDR3 in DNA: TGTGCCAGCAGCTCACCGGATGTGGCCTACAATGAGCAGTTCTTC. This translates into CASSSPDVAYNEQFF. The chain has TRBV7-3 and TRBJ2-1; no clear D gene. Germline values: CDR1 SGHTA, CDR2 FQGTGA. The length of the CDR3 is 15 residues. Trimming took 4 bases from V and 2 from J, leaving 12 bases between them.

The chain couples TRBV19 to TRBJ2-7, with 8 bases lining up with TRBD2. Germline V gives CDR1 LNHDA, CDR2 SQIVND (reference sequence). J was trimmed by 7 bases and V by 7 bases; bases with no gene match: 6. This CDR3 is built from 12 residues. The CDR3 reads CASTSGGAEQYF. The CDR3 DNA sequence: TGTGCCAGTACCTCGGGAGGGGCAGAGCAGTACTTC.

V gene TRBV5-6 combines with J gene TRBJ2-3; D call uncertain. CDR3 length equals 15 residues. Trimming shortened V by 4 bases and J by 0 bases, and 12 bases separated the two germline ends. The V gene's germline CDR1 is SGHDT and CDR2 YYEEEE. The CDR3 loop reads CASSKQPGSTDTQYF. In DNA, the CDR3 is TGTGCCAGCAGCAAACAACCTGGGAGCACAGATACGCAGTATTTT.

The rearrangement joins TRBV30 to TRBJ2-2; 7 bases line up with TRBD1. The CDR3 is 17 amino acids. Germline loops: CDR1 GTSNPN, CDR2 SVGIG (reference sequence). The V segment lost 2 bases and the J segment 5 bases; nucleotides outside the gene matches: 14. The CDR3 region has the DNA TGTGCCTGGAGTAAGGGGTGGTTACAGGGGAAAACCGGGGAGCTGTTTTTT. This gives the protein CAWSKGWLQGKTGELFF. The variable domain in full, with the rest retrieved from reference TRBV30 and TRBJ2-2, is SQTIHQWPATLVQPVGSPLSLECTVEGTSNPNLYWYRQAAGRGLQLLFYSVGIGQISSEVPQNLSASRPQDRQFILSSKKLLLSDSGFYLCAWSKGWLQGKTGELFFGEGSRLTVL.

The genes are TRBV18 and TRBJ2-5; unclear D gene. Looked up from germline, CDR1 is KGHSH and CDR2 is LQKENI. The V end was cut by 3 bases, the J end by 2 bases, with 7 bases between. The CDR3 is 13 residues long. The CDR3 spells CASSPPSQETQYF. The CDR3 bases are TGTGCCAGCTCACCCCCCTCTCAAGAGACCCAGTACTTC.

The gene calls are TRBV19 and TRBJ2-3; D is uncertain. The CDR3 is made up of 14 amino acids. CDR1 is LNHDA and CDR2 is SQIVND in the germline V gene (reference sequence). Trimming removed 9 bases from V and 0 bases from J, with 13 bases in between. The CDR3 region is CASRPLSSTDTQYF. The CDR3 DNA sequence: TGTGCCAGCCGACCCCTCTCCAGCACAGATACGCAGTATTTT.

V is TRBV4-1 and J is TRBJ2-3; D not resolved. Germline CDR1 reads MGHRA; CDR2 reads YSYEKL. The germline V and J ends were trimmed by 3 bases and 1 base, with 11 bases remaining between them. The CDR3 consists of 15 residues. The DNA of the CDR3 is TGCGCCAGCAGCCATCCAAGTCAGGGCACAGATACGCAGTATTTT. Its translation is CASSHPSQGTDTQYF.

The chain combines TRBV11-1 with TRBJ2-7, with 9 bases aligning to TRBD1. In germline, CDR1 is SGHAT, CDR2 FQDESV (reference sequence). CDR3 length: 14 residues. V trimming: 1 base; J trimming: 3 bases; junction bases outside the gene matches: 1. The CDR3 loop reads CASSLVGQGYEQYF. CDR3 in DNA: TGTGCCAGCAGCTTAGTGGGACAGGGCTACGAGCAGTACTTC.

The chain joins TRBV27 to TRBJ2-3, with 10 bases that match TRBD2. The V gene end was trimmed by 5 bases and the J gene end by 3 bases; junction bases not matched to a gene: 8. The CDR3 loop spans 16 amino acids. CDR1 MNHEY and CDR2 SMNVEV come from the germline V gene (reference sequence). This CDR3 reads CASSLLAGALTDTQYF. The CDR3 DNA reads TGTGCCAGCAGTCTCCTAGCGGGGGCCTTAACAGATACGCAGTATTTT.

This chain connects TRBV27 to TRBJ1-6, with D unclear. This CDR3 is built from 13 residues. Trimming took 0 bases from V and 8 from J, leaving 5 bases between them. CDR1 is MNHEY, CDR2 SMNVEV, per germline (reference sequence). CDR3 in DNA: TGTGCCAGCAGTTTATCGCCGGATTCACCCCTCCACTTT. It translates to CASSLSPDSPLHF.

The CDR3 bases are TGTGCCAGCAGCACTGGAGGGGGAAAGGGTAAAGAGACCCAGTACTTC. Its translation: CASSTGGGKGKETQYF. The gene calls are TRBV5-4 and TRBJ2-5; either TRBD1 or TRBD2 may fit D (6 bases each). The CDR3 contains 16 residues. CDR1 is SGHNT, CDR2 YYREEE, per germline (reference sequence). Trimming shortened V by 4 bases and J by 3 bases, and 19 bases separated the two germline ends.

The DNA for the CDR3 is TGTGCCAGTAGTAACCGTCGGGACAGCGTACCCTACGAGCAGTACTTC. Protein: CASSNRRDSVPYEQYF. The chain couples TRBV19 to TRBJ2-7; 7 bases map to TRBD1. Germline V gene data show CDR1 as LNHDA and CDR2 as SQIVND (reference sequence). After removal of 4 bases from V and 2 bases from J, the junction contained 11 bases not matched to a gene. The CDR3 loop spans 16 amino acids.

This clone was counted many times. The chain employs TRBV9 and TRBJ1-6, with 10 bases that match TRBD1. The CDR3 is 19 residues long. Trimming cost V 4 bases and J 0 bases; bases outside gene matches: 10. Germline loops: CDR1 SGDLS, CDR2 YYNGEE. CDR3 nucleotide sequence: TGTGCCAGCAGCCCAACTAGTGGGGACAGGGGCTCCTATAATTCACCCCTCCACTTT. Translated: CASSPTSGDRGSYNSPLHF.

The CDR3 sequence: CASSFTYMNTEAFF. The CDR3 region has the DNA TGTGCCAGCAGCTTTACTTATATGAACACTGAAGCTTTCTTT. The chain uses TRBV5-4 and TRBJ1-1, with D hard to call. V lost 2 bases and J lost 0, with 8 bases in between. In germline, CDR1 is SGHNT, CDR2 YYREEE (reference sequence). This CDR3 has 14 residues.

This clone occurred a few times. The chain couples TRBV5-6 to TRBJ2-1; D not resolved. Germline lookup yields CDR1 SGHDT and CDR2 YYEEEE. This CDR3 comprises 13 residues. Deletions cut 5 bases from V and 0 bases from J, with 6 bases between. This CDR3 reads CASRPDSYNEQFF. CDR3 DNA: TGTGCCAGCAGACCCGACTCCTACAATGAGCAGTTCTTC. The complete variable domain, with remaining parts taken from reference TRBV5-6 and TRBJ2-1, reads DAGVTQSPTHLIKTRGQQVTLRCSPKSGHDTVSWYQQALGQGPQFIFQYYEEEERQRGNFPDRFSGHQFPNYSSELNVNALLLGDSALYLCASRPDSYNEQFFGPGTRLTVL.

The chain carries TRBV7-3 and TRBJ2-7, with D possibly being TRBD2 (6 bases). The CDR3 consists of 14 residues. CDR1 is SGHTA, CDR2 FQGTGA, per germline. Trimming took off 2 bases at V and 2 bases at J, with 10 bases between the two ends. In DNA form, the CDR3 reads TGTGCCAGCAGCTTAGGCGGGAAGACCTACGAGCAGTACTTC. It codes for CASSLGGKTYEQYF.

The chain couples TRBV7-2 to TRBJ2-7; 8 bases are a match to TRBD2. CDR1 is SGHTA and CDR2 is FQGNSA in the germline V gene. Unmatched junction bases numbered 10, after V lost 4 bases and J lost 5 bases. The CDR3 spans 15 residues. As DNA, the CDR3 is TGTGCCAGCAGCTCGTGGACTAGCCCAGGGGACGAGCAGTACTTC. As protein: CASSSWTSPGDEQYF.

V is TRBV25-1 and J is TRBJ2-7; 7 bases are shared with TRBD1. This CDR3 has 14 amino acids. The junction had 6 bases not matched to a gene; V was cut back by 5 bases and J by 2 bases. The V gene's germline CDR1 is MGHDK and CDR2 SYGVNS. The CDR3 bases are TGTGCCAGCAGTCCCCGGGACAGACCCTACGAGCAGTACTTC. Protein: CASSPRDRPYEQYF.

The chain has TRBV6-5 and TRBJ2-1; 9 bases align to TRBD1. Germline-derived CDR1 and CDR2 are MNHEY and SVGAGI. V was clipped by 6 bases and J by 7 bases; unmatched bases: 10. The length of the CDR3 is 15 residues. This CDR3 reads CASRNEQGAGNEQFF. In DNA form, the CDR3 reads TGTGCCAGCAGGAACGAACAGGGGGCTGGGAATGAGCAGTTCTTC.

The rearrangement uses TRBV29-1 and TRBJ2-1, with a possible D match to TRBD2 (5 bases). The germline V and J ends were trimmed by 5 bases and 6 bases, with 14 bases remaining between them. Germline CDR1 and CDR2: SQVTM and ANQGSEA. This CDR3 comprises 13 residues. CDR3: CSVHVVGSNEQFF. The CDR3 DNA reads TGCAGCGTTCATGTAGTGGGGAGCAATGAGCAGTTCTTC.

V is TRBV6-5 and J is TRBJ2-2; 7 positions agree with TRBD2. Germline-derived CDR1 and CDR2 are MNHEY and SVGAGI. CDR3 length equals 16 residues. V lost 4 bases, J lost 1 base, and 6 bases stayed unmatched. DNA for the CDR3: TGTGCCAGCAGTTGGGTTGGCGGGGGGAACACCGGGGAGCTGTTTTTT. Translated, it gives CASSWVGGGNTGELFF.

The J gene is TRBJ2-1, the V gene TRBV28, with D maybe TRBD2 (7 bases). CDR1 is MDHEN, CDR2 SYDVKM, per germline. CDR3 size: 15 residues. The ends were cut back, 2 bases at V and 6 bases at J, with 14 bases in the middle. CDR3 DNA sequence: TGTGCCAGCAGTTTAGTCAGGGGAGGGGGCAATGAGCAGTTCTTC. The encoded protein is CASSLVRGGGNEQFF.

This clone is medium-sized in the sample. Other nucleotide sequences from this sample produce the same CDR3. This rearrangement joins TRBV18 to TRBJ1-5; 8 nucleotides agree with TRBD1. V dropped 2 bases and J dropped 2; count of bases not matched to a gene: 2. CDR1 and CDR2 (germline): KGHSH, LQKENI. The CDR3 is 15 amino acids. The CDR3 sequence: CASSPDRGGNQPQHF. DNA of the CDR3: TGTGCCAGCTCACCAGACAGGGGCGGCAATCAGCCCCAGCATTTT.

V is TRBV6-5 and J is TRBJ1-5; D remains ambiguous. The CDR3 is made up of 12 amino acids. Germline V gives CDR1 MNHEY, CDR2 SVGAGI. The V and J ends lost 6 bases and 3 bases respectively, with 6 bases between them. This chain's CDR3 is CASRKPNQPQHF. The CDR3 nucleotides are TGTGCCAGCAGAAAACCCAATCAGCCCCAGCATTTT.

Written as DNA, the CDR3 is TGTGCCAGTAGTACCGACAGGACGGCCAAAAACATTCAGTACTTC. Its translation: CASSTDRTAKNIQYF. The chain recombines TRBV19 with TRBJ2-4, with D maybe TRBD1 (6 bases). Trimming stripped 4 bases from V and 1 base from J, with 11 bases between. Germline V gene data show CDR1 as LNHDA and CDR2 as SQIVND (reference sequence). The CDR3 has 15 residues.